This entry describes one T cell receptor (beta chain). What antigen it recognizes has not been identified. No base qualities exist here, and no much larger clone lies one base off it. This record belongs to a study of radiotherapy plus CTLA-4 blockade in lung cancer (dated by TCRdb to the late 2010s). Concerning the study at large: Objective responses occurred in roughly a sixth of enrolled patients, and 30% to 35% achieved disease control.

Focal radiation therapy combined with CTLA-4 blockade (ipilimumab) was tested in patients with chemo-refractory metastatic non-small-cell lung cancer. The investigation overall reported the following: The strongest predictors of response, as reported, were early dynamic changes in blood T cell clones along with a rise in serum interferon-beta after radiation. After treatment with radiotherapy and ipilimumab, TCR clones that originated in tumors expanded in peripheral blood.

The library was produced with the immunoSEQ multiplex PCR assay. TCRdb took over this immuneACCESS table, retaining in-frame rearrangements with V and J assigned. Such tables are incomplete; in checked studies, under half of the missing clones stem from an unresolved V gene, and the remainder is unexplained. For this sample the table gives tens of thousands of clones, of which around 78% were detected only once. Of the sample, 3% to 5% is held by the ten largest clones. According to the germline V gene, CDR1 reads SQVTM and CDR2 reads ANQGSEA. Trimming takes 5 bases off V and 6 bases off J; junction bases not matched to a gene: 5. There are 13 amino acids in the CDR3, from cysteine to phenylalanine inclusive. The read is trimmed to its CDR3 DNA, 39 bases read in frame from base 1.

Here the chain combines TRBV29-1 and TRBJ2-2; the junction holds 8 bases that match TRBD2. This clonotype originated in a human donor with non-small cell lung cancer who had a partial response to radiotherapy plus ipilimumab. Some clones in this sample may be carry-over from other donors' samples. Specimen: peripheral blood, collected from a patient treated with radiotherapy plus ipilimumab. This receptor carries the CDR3 CSVHSGGAGELFF. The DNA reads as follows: TGCAGCGTTCATTCCGGGGGGGCCGGGGAGCTGTTTTTT.